What follows are 15 T cell receptor beta chains derived from one specimen sequenced in a study of T-cell memory formation after mild COVID-19. TCRdb re-called the 5' RACE reads with MiXCR, one entry per CDR3 protein. The sample records 550,000 to 600,000 distinct CDR3 sequences, approximately 15% being singletons. Sequencing was performed on PBMCs or a T cell subset sorted from them (not recorded which). These receptors were collected from an adult woman who had mild COVID-19 (a few samples of this study predate the infection). Cell type and time point are not known.

This clonotype was seen many times. The chain combines TRBV7-2 with TRBJ1-2; D might be TRBD1 (5 bases). Germline V CDR1 and CDR2: SGHTA, FQGNSA. Trimming removed 5 bases at V and 6 bases at J, with 13 bases between. The CDR3 has 13 amino acids. In nucleotides, the CDR3 is TGTGCCAGCAGCACCCCCCGGGGCCATGGCTACACCTTC. Its translation is CASSTPRGHGYTF.

This sequence joins TRBV30 and TRBJ1-2; 11 positions match TRBD1. V was clipped by 3 bases and J by 4 bases; unmatched bases: 4. From germline, CDR1 is GTSNPN and CDR2 SVGIG (reference sequence). The CDR3 is 14 residues long. CDR3 sequence: CAWSGTGGFYGYTF. CDR3 nucleotides: TGTGCCTGGAGCGGGACAGGGGGTTTCTATGGCTACACCTTC. The whole variable domain, filled in from reference TRBV30 and TRBJ1-2, reads SQTIHQWPATLVQPVGSPLSLECTVEGTSNPNLYWYRQAAGRGLQLLFYSVGIGQISSEVPQNLSASRPQDRQFILSSKKLLLSDSGFYLCAWSGTGGFYGYTFGSGTRLTVV.

The chain carries TRBV20-1 and TRBJ2-3; either TRBD1 or TRBD2 may supply D (5 bases each). The length of the CDR3 is 14 residues. In germline, CDR1 is DFQATT, CDR2 SNEGSKA (reference sequence). Trimming removed 5 bases from V and 4 bases from J, with 16 bases in between. For the CDR3, the DNA is TGCAGTGCTGGGGGTCAAGGGGCCTCAGATACGCAGTATTTT. Encoded protein: CSAGGQGASDTQYF.

This clonotype appeared a few times. The gene calls are TRBV24-1 and TRBJ2-2, with D uncertain. The germline V and J ends were trimmed by 7 bases and 4 bases, with 9 bases remaining between them. The germline CDR1 and CDR2 sequences are KGHDR and SFDVKD. The CDR3 loop spans 13 amino acids. In DNA, the CDR3 is TGTGCCACCAGGGGAAGTTCCACCGGGGAGCTGTTTTTT. Translating gives CATRGSSTGELFF.

This clonotype was seen only a few times. This chain joins TRBV7-3 and TRBJ2-3; D may be TRBD1 or TRBD2 (6 bases each). CDR3 length: 16 amino acids. Germline CDR1 SGHTA, CDR2 FQGTGA. V lost 2 bases and J 4 bases, leaving 16 bases between the germline ends. The CDR3 region has the DNA TGTGCCAGCAGCTTATGGGGGCGGGGTAGTGCAGATACGCAGTATTTT. Encoded protein: CASSLWGRGSADTQYF.

The chain is built from TRBV3-1 and TRBJ2-3; TRBD2 matches 8 bases. Trimming at V came to 3 bases and at J to 2 bases, leaving 10 bases not matched to a gene. The germline V gene has CDR1 LGHDT and CDR2 YNNKEL (reference sequence). The CDR3 length is 17 residues. The CDR3 DNA is TGTGCCAGCAGCCAGGACGAGCGGGGGAGGTACACAGATACGCAGTATTTT. Its protein product is CASSQDERGRYTDTQYF.

This clonotype was found many times. J is TRBJ2-5 and V is TRBV7-9; 7 positions agree with TRBD2. V trimming: 5 bases; J trimming: 3 bases; junction bases outside the gene matches: 9. From germline, CDR1 is SEHNR and CDR2 FQNEAQ (reference sequence). The CDR3 is 15 residues long. CDR3 nucleotides: TGTGCCAGCAGCGCCTTACTAGCGCGTGAAGAGACCCAGTACTTC. Translated: CASSALLAREETQYF.

This rearrangement joins TRBV20-1 to TRBJ2-7; a weak D match, TRBD2 (5 bases). This CDR3 spans 14 amino acids. Trimming pared 1 base from V and 4 bases from J, leaving 14 bases between. Germline loops: CDR1 DFQATT, CDR2 SNEGSKA (reference sequence). The CDR3 DNA sequence: TGCAGTGCTAGAGTAGCGATGAGGAGTTACGAGCAGTACTTC. It specifies CSARVAMRSYEQYF.

This clonotype was counted between two and nine times. The CDR3: CSVEGTGDTYEQYF. CDR3 DNA sequence: TGCAGCGTTGAAGGGACAGGGGACACCTACGAGCAGTACTTC. This chain connects TRBV29-1 to TRBJ2-7, with 9 bases identical to TRBD1. V was pared by 1 base and J by 2 bases, with 3 bases of the junction left unmatched. This CDR3 is built from 14 residues. Germline CDR1 is SQVTM and CDR2 is ANQGSEA.

The chain links TRBV2 to TRBJ2-5; a possible D gene is TRBD1 (5 bases). V was clipped by 6 bases and J by 4 bases, with 18 bases between them. CDR3 size: 15 residues. CDR1 and CDR2 from the germline V gene are SNHLY and FYNNEI. For the CDR3, the DNA is TGTGCCAGCAGGGGGTTGGCGGTGGGGCGAGAGACCCAGTACTTC. Its protein product is CASRGLAVGRETQYF.

This rearrangement joins TRBV5-1 to TRBJ2-7; no definite D call. The V gene lost 2 bases and the J gene lost 3 bases, with 6 bases spanning the gap. This CDR3 has 12 residues. Germline CDR1 SGHRS, CDR2 YFSETQ. CDR3 in DNA: TGCGCCAGCAGCTTCTCTCGCTACGAGCAGTACTTC. Translating gives CASSFSRYEQYF.

The CDR3 loop reads CASSDTGTLNTEAFF. CDR3 sequence (DNA): TGTGCCAGCAGCGACACCGGGACACTGAACACTGAAGCTTTCTTT. The chain links TRBV9 to TRBJ1-1; the D gene is possibly TRBD1 (6 bases). CDR3 length: 15 amino acids. V gave up 3 bases and J gave up 0 bases, with 12 bases separating them. CDR1 is SGDLS, CDR2 YYNGEE, per germline.

The J gene is TRBJ1-1, the V gene TRBV5-1; 10 bases align to TRBD1. The V and J ends lost 3 bases and 4 bases, in that order; junction bases with no gene match: 12. The CDR3 has 17 amino acids. Germline lookup yields CDR1 SGHRS and CDR2 YFSETQ. The CDR3 here is CASSSGTGVMRSTEAFF. CDR3 DNA: TGCGCCAGCAGCTCCGGGACAGGGGTAATGCGGAGCACTGAAGCTTTCTTT.

This clonotype was observed a few times. V usage is TRBV29-1 and J usage is TRBJ2-7, with D maybe TRBD2 (6 bases). Germline CDR1 reads SQVTM; CDR2 reads ANQGSEA. Trimming left V 7 bases short and J 3 bases short, with 19 bases between. The CDR3 is 14 residues long. CDR3 DNA sequence: TGCAGCGCCACTCCCCCCGGAGGGTTCTACGAGCAGTACTTC. This translates into CSATPPGGFYEQYF.

The gene calls are TRBV5-1 and TRBJ2-2; 7 bases map to TRBD1. Germline CDR1 is SGHRS and CDR2 is YFSETQ. The J segment lost 3 bases and the V segment lost 2 bases, leaving 1 base of the junction unmatched. The CDR3 runs to 14 residues. The CDR3 is CASSFDRDTGELFF. CDR3 DNA sequence: TGCGCCAGCAGCTTCGACAGGGACACCGGGGAGCTGTTTTTT.